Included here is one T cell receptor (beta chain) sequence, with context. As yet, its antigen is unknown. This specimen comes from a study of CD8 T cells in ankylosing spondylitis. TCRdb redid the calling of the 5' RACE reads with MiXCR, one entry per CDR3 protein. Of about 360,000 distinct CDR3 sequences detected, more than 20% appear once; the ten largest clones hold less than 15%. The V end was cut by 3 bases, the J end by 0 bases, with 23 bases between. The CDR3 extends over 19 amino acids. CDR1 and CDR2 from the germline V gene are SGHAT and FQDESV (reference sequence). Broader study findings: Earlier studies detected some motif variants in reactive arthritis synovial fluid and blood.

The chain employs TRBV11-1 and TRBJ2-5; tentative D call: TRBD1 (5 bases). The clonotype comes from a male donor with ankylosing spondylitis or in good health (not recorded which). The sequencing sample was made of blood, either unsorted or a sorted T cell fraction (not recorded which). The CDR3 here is CASSFPLESQVGHQETQYF. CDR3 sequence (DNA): TGTGCCAGCAGCTTCCCCCTGGAAAGTCAGGTGGGGCACCAAGAGACCCAGTACTTC. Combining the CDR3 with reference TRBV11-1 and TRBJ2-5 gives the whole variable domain EAEVAQSPRYKITEKSQAVAFWCDPISGHATLYWYRQILGQGPELLVQFQDESVVDDSQLPKDRFSAERLKGVDSTLKIQPAELGDSAMYLCASSFPLESQVGHQETQYFGPGTRLLVL.